This T cell receptor beta chain was profiled in a study of blood T cells in healthy people across ages. Overall study context: About one barcoded beta molecule per two T cells was captured by template switching.

A sample-barcoded 5' primer and a J-beta primer mix were used in a second PCR of roughly 6 to 11 cycles. Unique molecular identifiers of 12 random nucleotides labeled each cDNA. CDR3-containing paired-end reads numbered at least 2.5 million in each sample. TCRdb re-derived calls from the 5' RACE reads in MiXCR, one entry per CDR3 protein. The repertoire holds some 730,000 distinct CDR3 sequences, 20% to 25% seen once, with about 22% in the top ten. CDR1 SEHNR and CDR2 FQNEAQ come from the germline V gene (reference sequence). This CDR3 contains 14 residues. Whole-study results and caveats: The fall in TCR beta diversity per million T cells was roughly linear with age.

With respect to this clonotype: Its cognate antigen is unknown.

The chain combines TRBV7-9 with TRBJ2-7; possibly TRBD2 for D (5 bases). Matching the DNA end better, TRBJ2-1 makes the J call doubtful. Sequencing was carried out using blood. The sequence was obtained from a man between 65 and 85 years old in good health. The CDR3 reads CASRSGRSGNEQFF. CDR3 bases: TGTGCCAGCAGGAGCGGCCGGAGTGGGAATGAGCAGTTCTTC.